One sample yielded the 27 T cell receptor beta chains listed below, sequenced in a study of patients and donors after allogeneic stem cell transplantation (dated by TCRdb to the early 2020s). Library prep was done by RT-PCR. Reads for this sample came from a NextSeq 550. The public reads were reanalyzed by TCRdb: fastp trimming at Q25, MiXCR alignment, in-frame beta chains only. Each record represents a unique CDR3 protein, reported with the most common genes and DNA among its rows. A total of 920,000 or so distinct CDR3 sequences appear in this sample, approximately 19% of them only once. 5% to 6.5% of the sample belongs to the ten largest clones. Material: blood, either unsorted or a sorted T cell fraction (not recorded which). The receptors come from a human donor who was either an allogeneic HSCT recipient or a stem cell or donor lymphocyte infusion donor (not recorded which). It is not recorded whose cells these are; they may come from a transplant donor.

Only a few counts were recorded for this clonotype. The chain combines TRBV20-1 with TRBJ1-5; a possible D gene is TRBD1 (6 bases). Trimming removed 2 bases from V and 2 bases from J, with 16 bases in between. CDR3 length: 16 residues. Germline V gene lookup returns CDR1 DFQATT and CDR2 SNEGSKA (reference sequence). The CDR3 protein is CSARPNRGVGNQPQHF. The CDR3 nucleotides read TGCAGTGCTAGACCGAATAGGGGGGTCGGCAATCAGCCCCAGCATTTT.

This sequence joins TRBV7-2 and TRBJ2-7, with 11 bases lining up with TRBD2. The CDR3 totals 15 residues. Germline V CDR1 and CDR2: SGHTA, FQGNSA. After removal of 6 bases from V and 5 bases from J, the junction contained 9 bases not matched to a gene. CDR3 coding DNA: TGTGCCAGCAGTTTTAGCGGGAGGGTCGTCGACGAGCAGTACTTC. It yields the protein CASSFSGRVVDEQYF.

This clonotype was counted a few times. The CDR3 nucleotides read TGTGCCAGCAGCCTGAGGGGATTCAAACAAGAGACCCAGTACTTC. The encoded protein is CASSLRGFKQETQYF. The chain employs TRBV7-2 and TRBJ2-5, with D perhaps matching TRBD1 or TRBD2 (5 bases each). Per the germline V gene, CDR1 is SGHTA and CDR2 is FQGNSA. There are 15 residues in the CDR3. Trimming cost V 5 bases and J 2 bases, with 15 bases left between them.

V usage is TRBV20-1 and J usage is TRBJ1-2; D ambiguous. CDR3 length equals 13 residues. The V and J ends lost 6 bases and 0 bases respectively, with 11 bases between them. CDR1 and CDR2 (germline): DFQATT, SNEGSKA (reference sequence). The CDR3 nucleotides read TGCAGTGCCCCCAGTAGATCTAACTATGGCTACACCTTC. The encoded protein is CSAPSRSNYGYTF.

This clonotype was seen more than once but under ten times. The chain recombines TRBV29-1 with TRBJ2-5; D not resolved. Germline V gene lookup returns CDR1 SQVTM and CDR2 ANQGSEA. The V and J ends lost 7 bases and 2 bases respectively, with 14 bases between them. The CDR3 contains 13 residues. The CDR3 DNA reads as TGCAGCGGCCTTTTCCCGTTACAAGAGACCCAGTACTTC. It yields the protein CSGLFPLQETQYF.

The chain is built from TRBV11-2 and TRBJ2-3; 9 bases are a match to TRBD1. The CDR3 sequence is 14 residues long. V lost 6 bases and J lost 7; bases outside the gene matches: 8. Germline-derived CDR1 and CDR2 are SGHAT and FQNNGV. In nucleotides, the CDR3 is TGTGCCAGCAGGCTTGGGACAGGGACAAATACGCAGTATTTT. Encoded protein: CASRLGTGTNTQYF. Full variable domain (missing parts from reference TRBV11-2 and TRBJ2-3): EAGVAQSPRYKIIEKRQSVAFWCNPISGHATLYWYQQILGQGPKLLIQFQNNGVVDDSQLPKDRFSAERLKGVDSTLKIQPAKLEDSAVYLCASRLGTGTNTQYFGPGTRLTVL.

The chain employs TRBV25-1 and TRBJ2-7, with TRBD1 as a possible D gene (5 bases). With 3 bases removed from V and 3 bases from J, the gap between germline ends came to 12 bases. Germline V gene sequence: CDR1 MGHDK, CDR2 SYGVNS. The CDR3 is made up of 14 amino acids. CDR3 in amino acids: CASSEAGFGYEQYF. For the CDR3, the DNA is TGTGCCAGCAGTGAGGCAGGGTTCGGCTACGAGCAGTACTTC.

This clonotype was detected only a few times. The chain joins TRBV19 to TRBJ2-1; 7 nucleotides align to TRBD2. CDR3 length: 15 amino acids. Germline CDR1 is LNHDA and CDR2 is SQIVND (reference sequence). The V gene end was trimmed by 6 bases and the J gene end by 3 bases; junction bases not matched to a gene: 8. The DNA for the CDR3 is TGTGCCAGTAGCGAGGGCCTAGCGGTCTACAATGAGCAGTTCTTC. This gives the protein CASSEGLAVYNEQFF.

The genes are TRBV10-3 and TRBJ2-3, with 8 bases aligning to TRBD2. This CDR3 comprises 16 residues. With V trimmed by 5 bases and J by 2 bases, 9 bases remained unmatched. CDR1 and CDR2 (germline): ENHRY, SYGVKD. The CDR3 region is CAISNPGGRVTDTQYF. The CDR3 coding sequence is TGTGCCATCAGTAACCCGGGGGGGCGAGTCACAGATACGCAGTATTTT.

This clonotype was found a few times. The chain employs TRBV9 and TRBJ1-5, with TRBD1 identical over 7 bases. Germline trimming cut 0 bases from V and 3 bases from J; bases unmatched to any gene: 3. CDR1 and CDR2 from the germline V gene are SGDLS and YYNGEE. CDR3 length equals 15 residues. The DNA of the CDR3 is TGTGCCAGCAGCGTAGAGGGGGCCGTCAATCAGCCCCAGCATTTT. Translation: CASSVEGAVNQPQHF. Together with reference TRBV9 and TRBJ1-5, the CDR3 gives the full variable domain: DSGVTQTPKHLITATGQRVTLRCSPRSGDLSVYWYQQSLDQGLQFLIQYYNGEERAKGNILERFSAQQFPDLHSELNLSSLELGDSALYFCASSVEGAVNQPQHFGDGTRLSIL.

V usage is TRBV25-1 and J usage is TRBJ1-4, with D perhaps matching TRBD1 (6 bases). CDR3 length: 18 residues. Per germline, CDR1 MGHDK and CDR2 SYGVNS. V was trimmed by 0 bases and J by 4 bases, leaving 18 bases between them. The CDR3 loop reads CASSEYVSGWGHNEKLFF. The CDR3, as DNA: TGTGCCAGCAGTGAATACGTGTCAGGGTGGGGACATAATGAAAAACTGTTTTTT.

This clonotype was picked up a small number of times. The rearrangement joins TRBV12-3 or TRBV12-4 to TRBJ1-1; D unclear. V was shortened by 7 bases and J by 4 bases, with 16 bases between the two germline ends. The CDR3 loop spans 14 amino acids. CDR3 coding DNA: TGTGCCAGCACCCCGTTTTCCCAGTTCACTGAAGCTTTCTTT. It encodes CASTPFSQFTEAFF.

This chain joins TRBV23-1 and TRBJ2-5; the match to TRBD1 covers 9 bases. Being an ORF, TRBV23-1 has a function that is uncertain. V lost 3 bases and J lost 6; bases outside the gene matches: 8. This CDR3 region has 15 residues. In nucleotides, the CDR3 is TGCGCCAGCAGTCATCCTCGGGACAGGGTGAAGACCCAGTACTTC. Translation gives CASSHPRDRVKTQYF.

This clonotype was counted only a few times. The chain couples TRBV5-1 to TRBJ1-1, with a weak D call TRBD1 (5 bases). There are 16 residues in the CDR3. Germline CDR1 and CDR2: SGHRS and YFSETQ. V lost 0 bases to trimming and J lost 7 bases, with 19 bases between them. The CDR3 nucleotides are TGCGCCAGCAGCTTGGAACGGTTGGGGGACGGTAGTGAAGCTTTCTTT. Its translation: CASSLERLGDGSEAFF.

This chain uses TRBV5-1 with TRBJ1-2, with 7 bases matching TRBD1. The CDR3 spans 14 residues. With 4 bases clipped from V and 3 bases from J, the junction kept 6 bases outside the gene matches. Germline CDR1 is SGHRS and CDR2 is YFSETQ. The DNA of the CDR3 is TGCGCCAGCAGCCGTGACAGGGTCGACTATGGCTACACCTTC. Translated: CASSRDRVDYGYTF.

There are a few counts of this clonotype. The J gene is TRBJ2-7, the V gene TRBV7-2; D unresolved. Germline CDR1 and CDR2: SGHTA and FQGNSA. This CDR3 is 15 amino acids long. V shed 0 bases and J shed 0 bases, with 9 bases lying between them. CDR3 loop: CASSLAYHTSYEQYF. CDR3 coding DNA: TGTGCCAGCAGCTTAGCGTATCATACCTCCTACGAGCAGTACTTC.

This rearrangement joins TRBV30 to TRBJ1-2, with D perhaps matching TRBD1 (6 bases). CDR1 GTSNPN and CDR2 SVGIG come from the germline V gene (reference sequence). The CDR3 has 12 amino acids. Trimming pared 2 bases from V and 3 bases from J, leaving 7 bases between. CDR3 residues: CAWSSGDYGYTF. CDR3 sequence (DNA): TGTGCCTGGAGTTCAGGGGACTATGGCTACACCTTC.

This CDR3 reads CSRVQETQYF. In DNA form, the CDR3 reads TGCAGCAGGGTCCAAGAGACCCAGTACTTC. This rearrangement joins TRBV29-1 to TRBJ2-5; D unresolved. Germline V gene data show CDR1 as SQVTM and CDR2 as ANQGSEA. Trimming removed 8 bases at V and 1 base at J, with 5 bases between. This CDR3 is 10 amino acids long.

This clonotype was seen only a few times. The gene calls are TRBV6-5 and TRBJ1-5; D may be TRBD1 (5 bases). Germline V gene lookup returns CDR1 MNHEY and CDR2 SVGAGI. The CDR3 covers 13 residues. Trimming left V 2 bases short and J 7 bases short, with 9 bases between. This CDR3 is CASSYGDDQPQHF. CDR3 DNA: TGTGCCAGCAGTTACGGGGACGACCAGCCCCAGCATTTT.

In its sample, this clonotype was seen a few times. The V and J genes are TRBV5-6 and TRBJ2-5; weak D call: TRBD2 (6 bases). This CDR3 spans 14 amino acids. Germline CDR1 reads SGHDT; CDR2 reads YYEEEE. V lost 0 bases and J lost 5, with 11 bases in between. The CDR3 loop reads CASSLVETRETQYF. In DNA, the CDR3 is TGTGCCAGCAGCTTGGTTGAGACTAGGGAGACCCAGTACTTC. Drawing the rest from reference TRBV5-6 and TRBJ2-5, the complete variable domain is DAGVTQSPTHLIKTRGQQVTLRCSPKSGHDTVSWYQQALGQGPQFIFQYYEEEERQRGNFPDRFSGHQFPNYSSELNVNALLLGDSALYLCASSLVETRETQYFGPGTRLLVL.

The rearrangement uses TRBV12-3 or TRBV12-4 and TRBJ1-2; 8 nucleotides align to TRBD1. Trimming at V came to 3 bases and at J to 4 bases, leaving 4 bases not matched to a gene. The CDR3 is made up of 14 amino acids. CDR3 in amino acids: CASSFLGQVYGYTF. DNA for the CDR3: TGTGCCAGCAGTTTCTTGGGACAGGTCTATGGCTACACCTTC.

CDR3 sequence: CASSTSLSSYEQYF. CDR3 DNA sequence: TGTGCCAGCAGTACTAGCCTCAGCTCCTACGAGCAGTACTTC. The V and J genes are TRBV6-2 or TRBV6-3 and TRBJ2-7; possible D gene TRBD2, 6 bases. The CDR3 consists of 14 residues. Germline CDR1 is MNHEY and CDR2 is SVGEGT. Trimming pared 5 bases from V and 0 bases from J, leaving 11 bases between.

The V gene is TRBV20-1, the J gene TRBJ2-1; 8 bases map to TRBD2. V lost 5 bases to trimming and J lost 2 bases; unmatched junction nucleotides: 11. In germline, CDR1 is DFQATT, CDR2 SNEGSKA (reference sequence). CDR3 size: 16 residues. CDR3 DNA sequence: TGCAGTGCTTCCGGGACTAGTGGGCTTCCCTACAATGAGCAGTTCTTC. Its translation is CSASGTSGLPYNEQFF.

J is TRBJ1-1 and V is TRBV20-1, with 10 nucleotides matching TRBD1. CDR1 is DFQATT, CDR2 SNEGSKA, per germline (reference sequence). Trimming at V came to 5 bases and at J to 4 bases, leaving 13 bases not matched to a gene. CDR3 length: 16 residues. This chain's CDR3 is CSAQGQGMIVGTEAFF. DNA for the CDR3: TGCAGTGCTCAGGGACAGGGGATGATCGTGGGCACTGAAGCTTTCTTT.

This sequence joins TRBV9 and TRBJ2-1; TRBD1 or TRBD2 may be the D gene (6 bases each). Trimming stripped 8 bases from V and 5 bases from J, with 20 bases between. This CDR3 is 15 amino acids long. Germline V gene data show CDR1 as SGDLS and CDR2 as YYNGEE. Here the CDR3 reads CASARDGGRHNEQFF. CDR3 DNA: TGTGCCAGTGCGAGAGATGGGGGGCGCCACAATGAGCAGTTCTTC.

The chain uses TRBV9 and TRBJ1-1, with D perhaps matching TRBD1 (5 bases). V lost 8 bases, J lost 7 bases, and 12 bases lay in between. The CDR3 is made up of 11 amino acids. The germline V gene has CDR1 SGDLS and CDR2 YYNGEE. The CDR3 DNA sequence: TGTGCCAGTTACCGGGACGGTGAAGCTTTCTTT. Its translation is CASYRDGEAFF. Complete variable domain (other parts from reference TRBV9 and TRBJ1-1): DSGVTQTPKHLITATGQRVTLRCSPRSGDLSVYWYQQSLDQGLQFLIQYYNGEERAKGNILERFSAQQFPDLHSELNLSSLELGDSALYFCASYRDGEAFFGQGTRLTVV.

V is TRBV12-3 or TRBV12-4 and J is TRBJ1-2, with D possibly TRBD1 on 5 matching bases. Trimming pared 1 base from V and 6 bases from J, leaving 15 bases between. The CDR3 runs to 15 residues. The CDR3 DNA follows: TGTGCCAGCAGTTTAGTGTTGCAGGGAATTAATGGCTACACCTTC. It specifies CASSLVLQGINGYTF.